This entry is about one T cell receptor (beta chain). Its antigen is as yet unknown. This CDR3 is also generated by other DNA sequences in the sample. These data come from a study of graft-versus-host responses after intestinal transplantation. The method was immunoSEQ multiplex PCR; TCRdb's version includes in-frame clones alone and lacks a portion of them. The table records 80,000 to 95,000 clones, around 93% of them present only once. V was shortened by 0 bases and J by 0 bases, with 7 bases between the two germline ends. This CDR3 has 14 residues. Germline CDR1 is SGDLS and CDR2 is YYNGEE. The clonotype originates from a human donor who received an intestinal transplant. This chain joins TRBV9 and TRBJ2-7, with D perhaps TRBD1 (6 bases). The source was unstimulated CD8+ T cells sorted from spleen or lymph node cells, collected before intestinal transplant. This CDR3 reads CASSVGDNSYEQYF. The DNA of the CDR3 is TGTGCCAGCAGCGTAGGGGACAACTCCTACGAGCAGTACTTC. The full variable domain, with the rest looked up from reference TRBV9 and TRBJ2-7, is DSGVTQTPKHLITATGQRVTLRCSPRSGDLSVYWYQQSLDQGLQFLIQYYNGEERAKGNILERFSAQQFPDLHSELNLSSLELGDSALYFCASSVGDNSYEQYFGPGTRLTVT.